These T cell receptor beta chains were read from a single sample in a study of blood T cell repertoires in COVID-19. Clones were sequenced by immunoSEQ multiplex PCR, and TCRdb holds only the in-frame ones, with some missing. The data show more than 85,000 clones, about four fifths seen once. Sequencing was performed on peripheral blood. Every receptor here comes from a woman in her sixties with acute or convalescent COVID-19. The CDR3 runs from the conserved cysteine through the conserved F or W.

V gene,J gene,CDR3 protein
TRBV2,TRBJ1-4,CASSQGRKNEKLFF
TRBV7-3,TRBJ2-2,CASSLTGGPAGELFF
TRBV6-1,TRBJ1-5,CASSEDRRYQPQHF
TRBV19,TRBJ1-5,CASSYSRQNSNQPQHF
TRBV11-3,TRBJ1-2,CASSPDRGGYGYTF
TRBV5-5,TRBJ2-1,CASSLAFSGTLYNEQFF
TRBV11-3,TRBJ1-2,CADLVGAQRNYGYTF
TRBV12-3/TRBV12-4,TRBJ1-1,CASSSLQGSEAFF
TRBV5-8,TRBJ2-1,CASSRDYGTSGGAYEQFF
TRBV7-3,TRBJ2-7,CASELAGSSHEQYF
TRBV5-6,TRBJ1-2,CASSLGQGFDGYTF
TRBV28,TRBJ1-5,CASIRVGQPQHF
TRBV4-1,TRBJ2-3,CASSQVGADTQYF
TRBV7-3,TRBJ1-5,CASSAGGDGQPQHF
TRBV2,TRBJ1-4,CASSDDRSHEKLFF
TRBV10-3,TRBJ2-7,CAISNPGQGSYEQYF
TRBV28,TRBJ1-4,CASSPPLGRDEKLFF
TRBV5-1,TRBJ1-5,CARSFGGGGNQPQHF
TRBV14,TRBJ1-1,CASSQGGRSLLYTEAFF